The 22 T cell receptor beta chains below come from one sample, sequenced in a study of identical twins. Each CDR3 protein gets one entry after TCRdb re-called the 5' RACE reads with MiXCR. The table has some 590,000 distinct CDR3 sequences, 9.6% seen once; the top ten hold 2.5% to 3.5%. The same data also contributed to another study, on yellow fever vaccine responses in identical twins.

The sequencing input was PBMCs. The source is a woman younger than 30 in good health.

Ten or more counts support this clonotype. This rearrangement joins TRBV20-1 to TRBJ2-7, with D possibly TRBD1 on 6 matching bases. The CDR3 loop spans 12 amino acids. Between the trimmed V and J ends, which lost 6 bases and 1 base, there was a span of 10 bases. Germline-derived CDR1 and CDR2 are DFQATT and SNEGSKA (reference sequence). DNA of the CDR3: TGCAGTGCACCCGACAGGTCCTACGAGCAGTACTTC. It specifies CSAPDRSYEQYF.

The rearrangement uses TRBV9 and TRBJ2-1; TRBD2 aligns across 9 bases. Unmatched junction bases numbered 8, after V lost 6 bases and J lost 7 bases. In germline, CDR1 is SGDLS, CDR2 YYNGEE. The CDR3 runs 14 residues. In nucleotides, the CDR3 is TGTGCCAGCAAAAGAGCGGGGGGTACAAATGAGCAGTTCTTC. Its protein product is CASKRAGGTNEQFF.

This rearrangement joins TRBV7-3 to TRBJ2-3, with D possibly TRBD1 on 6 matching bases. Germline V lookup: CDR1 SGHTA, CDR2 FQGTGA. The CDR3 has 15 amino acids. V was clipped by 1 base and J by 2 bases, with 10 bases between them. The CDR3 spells CASSLRQAATDTQYF. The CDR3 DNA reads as TGTGCCAGCAGCTTAAGACAGGCTGCCACAGATACGCAGTATTTT.

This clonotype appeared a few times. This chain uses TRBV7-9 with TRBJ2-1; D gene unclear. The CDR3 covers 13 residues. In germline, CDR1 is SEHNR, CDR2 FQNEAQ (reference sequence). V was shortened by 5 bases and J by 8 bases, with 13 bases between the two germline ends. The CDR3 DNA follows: TGTGCCAGCAGCCTACCCCCTCTCGATGAGCAGTTCTTC. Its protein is CASSLPPLDEQFF.

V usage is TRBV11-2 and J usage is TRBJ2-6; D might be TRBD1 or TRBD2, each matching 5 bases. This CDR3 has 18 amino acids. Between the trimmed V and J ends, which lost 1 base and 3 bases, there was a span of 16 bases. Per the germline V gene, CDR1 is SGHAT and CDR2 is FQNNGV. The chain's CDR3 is CASSLVTQGVVGANVLTF. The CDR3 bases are TGTGCCAGCAGCTTAGTAACGCAGGGAGTCGTTGGGGCCAACGTCCTGACTTTC.

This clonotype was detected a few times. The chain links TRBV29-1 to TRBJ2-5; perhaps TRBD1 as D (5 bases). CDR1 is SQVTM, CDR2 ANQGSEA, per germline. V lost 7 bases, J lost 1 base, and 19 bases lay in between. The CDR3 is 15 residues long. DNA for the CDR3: TGCAGCGCTGCAAGGGGCGGTATAATCCAAGAGACCCAGTACTTC. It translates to CSAARGGIIQETQYF.

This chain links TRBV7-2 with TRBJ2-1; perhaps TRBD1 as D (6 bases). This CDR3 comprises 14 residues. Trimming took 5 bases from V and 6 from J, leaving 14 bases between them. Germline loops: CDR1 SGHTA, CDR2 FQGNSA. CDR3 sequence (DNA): TGTGCCAGCAGCAAGGACAGAATCTTCAATGAGCAGTTCTTC. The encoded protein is CASSKDRIFNEQFF.

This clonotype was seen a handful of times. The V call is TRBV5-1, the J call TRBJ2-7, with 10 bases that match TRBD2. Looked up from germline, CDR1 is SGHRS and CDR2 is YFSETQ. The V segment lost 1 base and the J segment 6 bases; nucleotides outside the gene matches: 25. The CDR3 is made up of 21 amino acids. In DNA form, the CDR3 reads TGCGCCAGCAGCTTGTATTGGGCGCAAAGCGGAGCCAGCGGGGGGGCACTCGAGCAGTACTTC. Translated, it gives CASSLYWAQSGASGGALEQYF.

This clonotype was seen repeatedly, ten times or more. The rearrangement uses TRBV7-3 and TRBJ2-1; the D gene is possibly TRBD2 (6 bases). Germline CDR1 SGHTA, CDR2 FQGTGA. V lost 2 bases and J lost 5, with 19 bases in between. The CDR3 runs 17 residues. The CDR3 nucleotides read TGTGCCAGCAGCTTAGCCGTCGGGACTGGCCCTAACAATGAGCAGTTCTTC. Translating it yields CASSLAVGTGPNNEQFF.

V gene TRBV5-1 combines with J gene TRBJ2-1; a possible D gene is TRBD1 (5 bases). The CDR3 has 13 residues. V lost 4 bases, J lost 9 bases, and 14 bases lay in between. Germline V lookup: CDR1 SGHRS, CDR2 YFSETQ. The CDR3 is CASSATADPEQFF. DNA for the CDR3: TGCGCCAGCAGCGCGACAGCCGACCCTGAGCAGTTCTTC.

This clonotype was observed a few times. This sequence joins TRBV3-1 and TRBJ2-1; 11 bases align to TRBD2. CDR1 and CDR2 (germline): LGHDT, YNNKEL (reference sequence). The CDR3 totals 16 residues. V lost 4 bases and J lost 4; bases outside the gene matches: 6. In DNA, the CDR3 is TGTGCCAGCAGCCGCAATCTAGCGGGAGGTTACAATGAGCAGTTCTTC. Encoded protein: CASSRNLAGGYNEQFF.

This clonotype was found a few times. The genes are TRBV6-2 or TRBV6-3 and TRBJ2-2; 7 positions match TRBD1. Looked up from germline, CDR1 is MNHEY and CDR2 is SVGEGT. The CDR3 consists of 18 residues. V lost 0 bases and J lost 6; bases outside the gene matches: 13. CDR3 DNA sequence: TGTGCCAGCAGTTACTCGGATGGACAGGCGATTCTTGCCGGGGAGCTGTTTTTT. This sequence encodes CASSYSDGQAILAGELFF.

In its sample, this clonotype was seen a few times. The CDR3 loop reads CASSEFRSSYEQYF. In nucleotides, the CDR3 is TGTGCCAGCAGTGAATTTCGGAGCTCCTACGAGCAGTACTTC. The chain employs TRBV2 and TRBJ2-7; D ambiguous. V was cut by 2 bases and J by 0 bases, with 8 bases left in between. This CDR3 is 14 amino acids long. The germline gives CDR1 SNHLY, CDR2 FYNNEI.

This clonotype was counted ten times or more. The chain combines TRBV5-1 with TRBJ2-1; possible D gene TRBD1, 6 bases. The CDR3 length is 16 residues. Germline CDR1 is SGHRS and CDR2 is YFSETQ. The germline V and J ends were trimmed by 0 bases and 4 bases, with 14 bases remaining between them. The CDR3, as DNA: TGCGCCAGCAGCTTGGTAATCACAACAGGGTACAATGAGCAGTTCTTC. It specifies CASSLVITTGYNEQFF.

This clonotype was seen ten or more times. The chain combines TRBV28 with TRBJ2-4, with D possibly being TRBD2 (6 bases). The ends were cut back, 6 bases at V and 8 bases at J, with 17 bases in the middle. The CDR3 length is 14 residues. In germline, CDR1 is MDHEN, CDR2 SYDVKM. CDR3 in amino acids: CASRMSGGRDIQYF. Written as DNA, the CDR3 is TGTGCCAGCAGGATGAGCGGAGGGAGAGACATTCAGTACTTC.

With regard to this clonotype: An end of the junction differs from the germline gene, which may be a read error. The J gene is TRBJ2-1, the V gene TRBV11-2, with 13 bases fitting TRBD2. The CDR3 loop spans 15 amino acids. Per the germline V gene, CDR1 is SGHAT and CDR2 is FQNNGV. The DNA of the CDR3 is TGTGCCAGCAGCCTTTGGACTAGCGGGAGAAATGAGAAGTTCTTC. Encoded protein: CASSLWTSGRNEKFF.

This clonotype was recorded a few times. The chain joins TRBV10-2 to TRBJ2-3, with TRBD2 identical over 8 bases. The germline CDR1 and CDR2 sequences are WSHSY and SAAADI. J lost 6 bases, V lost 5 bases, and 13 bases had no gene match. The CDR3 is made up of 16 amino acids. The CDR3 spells CASSPRSGSASDTQYF. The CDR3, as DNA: TGCGCCAGCAGTCCCAGAAGCGGGAGCGCTTCGGATACGCAGTATTTT.

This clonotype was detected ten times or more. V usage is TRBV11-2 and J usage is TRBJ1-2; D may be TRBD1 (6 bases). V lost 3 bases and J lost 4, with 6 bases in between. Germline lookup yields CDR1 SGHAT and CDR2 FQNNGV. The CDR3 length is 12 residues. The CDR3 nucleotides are TGTGCCAGCAGCTTGACAGGCTATGGCTACACCTTC. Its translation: CASSLTGYGYTF.

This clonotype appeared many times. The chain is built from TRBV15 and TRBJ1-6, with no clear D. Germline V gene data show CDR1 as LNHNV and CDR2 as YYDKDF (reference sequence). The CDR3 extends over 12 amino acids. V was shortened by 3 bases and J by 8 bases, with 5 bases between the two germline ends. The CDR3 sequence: CATSRVDSPLHF. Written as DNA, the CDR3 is TGTGCCACCAGCAGGGTAGATTCACCCCTCCACTTT. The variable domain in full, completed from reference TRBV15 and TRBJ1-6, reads DAMVIQNPRYQVTQFGKPVTLSCSQTLNHNVMYWYQQKSSQAPKLLFHYYDKDFNNEADTPDNFQSRRPNTSFCFLDIRSPGLGDTAMYLCATSRVDSPLHFGNGTRLTVT.

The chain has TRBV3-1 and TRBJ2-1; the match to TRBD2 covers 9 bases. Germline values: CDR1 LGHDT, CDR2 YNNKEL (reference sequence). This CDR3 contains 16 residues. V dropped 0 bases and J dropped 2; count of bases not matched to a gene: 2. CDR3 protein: CASSQDLAGTYNEQFF. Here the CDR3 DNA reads TGTGCCAGCAGCCAAGACCTAGCGGGGACCTACAATGAGCAGTTCTTC.

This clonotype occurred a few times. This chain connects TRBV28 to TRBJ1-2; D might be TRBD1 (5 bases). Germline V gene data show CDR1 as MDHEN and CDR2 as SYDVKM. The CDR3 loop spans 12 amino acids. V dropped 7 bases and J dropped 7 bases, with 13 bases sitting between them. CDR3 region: CASKGRAGGYTF. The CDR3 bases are TGTGCCAGCAAGGGCAGGGCCGGTGGCTACACCTTC.

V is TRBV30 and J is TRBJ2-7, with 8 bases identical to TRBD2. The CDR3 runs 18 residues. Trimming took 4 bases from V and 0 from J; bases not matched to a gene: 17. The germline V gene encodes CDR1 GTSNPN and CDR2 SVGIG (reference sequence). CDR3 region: CAWTIVGTSGLSSYEQYF. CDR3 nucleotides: TGTGCCTGGACCATAGTCGGAACTAGCGGATTATCCTCCTACGAGCAGTACTTC. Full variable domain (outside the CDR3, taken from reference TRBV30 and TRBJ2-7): SQTIHQWPATLVQPVGSPLSLECTVEGTSNPNLYWYRQAAGRGLQLLFYSVGIGQISSEVPQNLSASRPQDRQFILSSKKLLLSDSGFYLCAWTIVGTSGLSSYEQYFGPGTRLTVT.